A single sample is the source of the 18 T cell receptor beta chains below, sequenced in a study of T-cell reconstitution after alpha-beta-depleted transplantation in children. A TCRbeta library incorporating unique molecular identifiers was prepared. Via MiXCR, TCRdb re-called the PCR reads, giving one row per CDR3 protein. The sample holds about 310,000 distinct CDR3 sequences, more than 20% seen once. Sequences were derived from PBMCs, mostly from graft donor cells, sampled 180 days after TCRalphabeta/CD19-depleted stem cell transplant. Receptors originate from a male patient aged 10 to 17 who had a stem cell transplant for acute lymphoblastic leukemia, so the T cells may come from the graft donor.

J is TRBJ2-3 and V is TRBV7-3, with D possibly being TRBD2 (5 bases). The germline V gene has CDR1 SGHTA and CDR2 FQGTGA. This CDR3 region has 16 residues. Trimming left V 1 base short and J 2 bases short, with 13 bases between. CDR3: CASSLMPGIHTDTQYF. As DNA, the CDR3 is TGTGCCAGCAGCTTAATGCCGGGGATCCACACAGATACGCAGTATTTT.

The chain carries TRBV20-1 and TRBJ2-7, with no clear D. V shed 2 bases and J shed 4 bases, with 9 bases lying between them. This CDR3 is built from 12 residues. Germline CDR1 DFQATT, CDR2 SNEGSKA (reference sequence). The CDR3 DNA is TGCAGTGCTAGACGGGTTCTATACGAGCAGTACTTC. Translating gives CSARRVLYEQYF.

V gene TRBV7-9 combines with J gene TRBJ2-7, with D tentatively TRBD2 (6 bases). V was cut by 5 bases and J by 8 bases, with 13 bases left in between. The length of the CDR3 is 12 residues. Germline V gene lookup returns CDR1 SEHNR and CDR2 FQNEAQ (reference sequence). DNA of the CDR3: TGTGCCAGCAGCCAGACTAGAGAAAAGCAGTACTTC. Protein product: CASSQTREKQYF.

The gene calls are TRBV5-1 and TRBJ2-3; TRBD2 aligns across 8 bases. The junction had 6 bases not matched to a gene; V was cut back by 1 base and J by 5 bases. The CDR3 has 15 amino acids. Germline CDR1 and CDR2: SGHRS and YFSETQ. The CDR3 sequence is CASSLLVAGRDTQYF. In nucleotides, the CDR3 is TGCGCCAGCAGCTTGCTCGTAGCGGGGCGAGATACGCAGTATTTT.

The CDR3 sequence: CASSPWGLNEKLFF. As DNA, the CDR3 is TGCGCCAGCAGCCCCTGGGGTCTTAATGAAAAACTGTTTTTT. The genes are TRBV5-1 and TRBJ1-4; D remains ambiguous. The CDR3 is 14 amino acids. The V gene lost 4 bases and the J gene lost 4 bases, with 11 bases spanning the gap. Germline values: CDR1 SGHRS, CDR2 YFSETQ. The variable domain in full, completed from reference TRBV5-1 and TRBJ1-4, reads KAGVTQTPRYLIKTRGQQVTLSCSPISGHRSVSWYQQTPGQGLQFLFEYFSETQRNKGNFPGRFSGRQFSNSRSEMNVSTLELGDSALYLCASSPWGLNEKLFFGSGTQLSVL.

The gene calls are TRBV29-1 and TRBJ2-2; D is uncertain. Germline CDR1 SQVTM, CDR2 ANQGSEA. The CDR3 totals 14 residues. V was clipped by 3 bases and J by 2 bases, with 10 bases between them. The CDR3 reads CSVDVTTNTGELFF. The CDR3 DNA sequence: TGCAGCGTTGATGTGACCACCAACACCGGGGAGCTGTTTTTT.

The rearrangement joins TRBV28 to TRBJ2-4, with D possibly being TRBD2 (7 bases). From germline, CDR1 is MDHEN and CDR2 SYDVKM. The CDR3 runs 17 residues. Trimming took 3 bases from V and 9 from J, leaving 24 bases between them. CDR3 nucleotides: TGTGCCAGCAGTTTCCCCAGGGCAGGGAGGGGGAAAGGCATTCAGTACTTC. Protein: CASSFPRAGRGKGIQYF.

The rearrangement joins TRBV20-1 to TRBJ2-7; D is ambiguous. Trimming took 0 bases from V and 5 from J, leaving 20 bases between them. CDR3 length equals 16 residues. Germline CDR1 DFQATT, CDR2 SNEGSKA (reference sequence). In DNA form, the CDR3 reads TGCAGTGCTAGAGATCGGTGGGCGGTCTACTTGGACGAGCAGTACTTC. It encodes CSARDRWAVYLDEQYF.

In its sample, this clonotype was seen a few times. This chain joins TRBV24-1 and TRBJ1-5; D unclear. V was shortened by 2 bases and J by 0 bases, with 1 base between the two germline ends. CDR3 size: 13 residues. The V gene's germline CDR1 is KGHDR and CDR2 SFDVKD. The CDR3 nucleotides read TGTGCCACCAGTGATTATAGCAATCAGCCCCAGCATTTT. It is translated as CATSDYSNQPQHF.

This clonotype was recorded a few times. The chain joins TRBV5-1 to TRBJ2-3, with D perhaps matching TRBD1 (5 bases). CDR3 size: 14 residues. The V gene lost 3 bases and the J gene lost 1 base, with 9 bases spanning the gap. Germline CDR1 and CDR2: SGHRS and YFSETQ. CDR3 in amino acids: CASSWEGGTDTQYF. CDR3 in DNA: TGCGCCAGCAGCTGGGAAGGGGGCACAGATACGCAGTATTTT. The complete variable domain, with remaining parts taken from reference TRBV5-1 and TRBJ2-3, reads KAGVTQTPRYLIKTRGQQVTLSCSPISGHRSVSWYQQTPGQGLQFLFEYFSETQRNKGNFPGRFSGRQFSNSRSEMNVSTLELGDSALYLCASSWEGGTDTQYFGPGTRLTVL.

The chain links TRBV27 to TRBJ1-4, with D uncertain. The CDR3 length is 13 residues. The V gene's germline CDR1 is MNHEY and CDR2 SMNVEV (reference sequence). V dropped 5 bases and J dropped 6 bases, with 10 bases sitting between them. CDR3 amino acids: CASSPRPYEKLFF. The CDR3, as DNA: TGTGCCAGCAGTCCCCGTCCGTATGAAAAACTGTTTTTT.

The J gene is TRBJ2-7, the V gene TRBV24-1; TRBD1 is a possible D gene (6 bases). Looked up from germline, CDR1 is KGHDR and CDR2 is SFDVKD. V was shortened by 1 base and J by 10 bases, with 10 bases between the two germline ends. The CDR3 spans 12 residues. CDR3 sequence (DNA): TGTGCCACCAGTGATTTCAGGGGAATACAGTACTTC. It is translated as CATSDFRGIQYF.

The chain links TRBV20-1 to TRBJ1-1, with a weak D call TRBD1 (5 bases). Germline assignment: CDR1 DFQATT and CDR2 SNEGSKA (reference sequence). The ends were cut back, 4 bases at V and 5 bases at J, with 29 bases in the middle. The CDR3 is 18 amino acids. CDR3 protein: CSAMGPFQGRKLGTEAFF. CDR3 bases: TGCAGTGCTATGGGCCCCTTCCAGGGTAGGAAACTGGGGACTGAAGCTTTCTTT.

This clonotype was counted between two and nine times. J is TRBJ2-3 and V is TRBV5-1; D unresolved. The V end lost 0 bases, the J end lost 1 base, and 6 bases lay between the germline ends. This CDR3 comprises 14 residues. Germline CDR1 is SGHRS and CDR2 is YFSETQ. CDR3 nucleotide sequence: TGCGCCAGCAGCTTGGGGGTACGCACAGATACGCAGTATTTT. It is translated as CASSLGVRTDTQYF.

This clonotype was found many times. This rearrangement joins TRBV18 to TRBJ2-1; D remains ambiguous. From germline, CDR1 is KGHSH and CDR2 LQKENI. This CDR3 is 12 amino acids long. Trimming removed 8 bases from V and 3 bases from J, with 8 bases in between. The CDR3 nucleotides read TGTGCCAGCAGCCCTGGCTACAATGAGCAGTTCTTC. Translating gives CASSPGYNEQFF.

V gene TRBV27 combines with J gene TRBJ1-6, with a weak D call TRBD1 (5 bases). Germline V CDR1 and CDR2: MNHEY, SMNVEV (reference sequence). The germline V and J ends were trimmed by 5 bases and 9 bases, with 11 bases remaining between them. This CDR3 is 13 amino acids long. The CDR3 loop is CASSRDRGSPLHF. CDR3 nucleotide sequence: TGTGCCAGCAGTAGGGATAGGGGTTCACCCCTCCACTTT.

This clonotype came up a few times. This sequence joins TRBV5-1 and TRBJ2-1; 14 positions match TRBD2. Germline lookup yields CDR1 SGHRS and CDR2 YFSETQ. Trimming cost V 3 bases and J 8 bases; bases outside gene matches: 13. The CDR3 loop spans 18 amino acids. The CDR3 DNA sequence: TGCGCCAGCAGCTCAAAACCGGGACTAGCGGGAGAGGAGTATGAGCAGTTCTTC. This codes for CASSSKPGLAGEEYEQFF.

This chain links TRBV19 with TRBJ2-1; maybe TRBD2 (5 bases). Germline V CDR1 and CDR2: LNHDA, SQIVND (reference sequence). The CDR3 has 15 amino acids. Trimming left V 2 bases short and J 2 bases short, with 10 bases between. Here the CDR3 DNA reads TGTGCCAGTAGTATAAGGAGCGGAGCCTACAATGAGCAGTTCTTC. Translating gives CASSIRSGAYNEQFF.